A selection of T cell receptor beta chains follows, all from one sample in a study of technical replicates of blood from a few donors. Generated by immunoSEQ multiplex PCR, the TCRdb table keeps only in-frame clones and is missing some. The sample has about 83,000 clones, about 90% seen once; the top ten hold around 0.27%. The material sequenced was T cells isolated from PBMCs. These receptor sequences come from a human donor in good health. Each CDR3 is given with its conserved first and last residue. D genes are given only for firm matches. Clone size is given for some rows only: seen once, a few or many times, or a class if the clone is expanded.

NA	TRBV7-8	TRBJ2-1	TRBD1	CASSLNTGANEQFF	TGTGCCAGCAGCTTAAATACAGGGGCCAATGAGCAGTTCTTC
NA	TRBV9	TRBJ1-2	TRBD1	CASSVRGQEINYGYTF	TGTGCCAGCAGCGTACGCGGACAGGAGATTAACTATGGCTACACCTTC
NA	TRBV2	TRBJ2-1	NA	CASSVLKPSSYNEQFF	TGTGCCAGCAGTGTGTTAAAACCGAGCTCCTACAATGAGCAGTTCTTC
NA	TRBV4-1	TRBJ2-1	TRBD2	CASSQDLAGLKKQFF	TGCGCCAGCAGCCAAGATCTAGCGGGGTTAAAAAAGCAGTTCTTC
NA	TRBV9	TRBJ2-3	NA	CASSLQTNGADTQYF	TGTGCCAGCAGCCTGCAGACTAACGGGGCAGATACGCAGTATTTT
once	TRBV9	TRBJ1-3	TRBD1	CASSVWDRSSTGSGNTIYF	TGTGCCAGCAGCGTATGGGACAGGAGCAGCACCGGATCTGGAAACACCATATATTTT
NA	TRBV6-5	TRBJ2-1	NA	CASSRLKDPGQFF	TGTGCCAGCAGTCGGCTCAAGGACCCGGGACAGTTCTTC
NA	TRBV6-5	TRBJ2-7	NA	CASSPRVGVSYEQYF	TGTGCCAGCAGTCCTAGGGTAGGGGTTTCCTACGAGCAGTACTTC
NA	TRBV18	TRBJ2-7	TRBD2	CASSPRGTAGGWEQYF	TGTGCCAGCTCACCAAGGGGTACGGCGGGAGGATGGGAGCAGTACTTC
NA	TRBV10-3	TRBJ2-6	TRBD1	CAISVDRAGANVLTF	TGTGCCATCAGTGTAGACAGGGCTGGGGCCAACGTCCTGACTTTC
NA	TRBV2	TRBJ2-5	NA	CARSYPGAEETQYF	TGTGCCAGGTCCTATCCTGGGGCCGAAGAGACCCAGTACTTC
NA	TRBV5-6	TRBJ2-7	TRBD2	CASSLVWGRAHEQYF	TGTGCCAGCAGCTTGGTTTGGGGGAGGGCCCACGAGCAGTACTTC
NA	TRBV27	TRBJ2-3	NA	CASRSSIAADTQYF	TGTGCCAGCAGATCTTCGATAGCCGCAGATACGCAGTATTTT
NA	TRBV11-2	TRBJ2-1	TRBD1	CASSLVTGEGYEQFF	TGTGCCAGCAGCTTAGTGACAGGGGAAGGGTATGAGCAGTTCTTC
NA	TRBV5-6	TRBJ2-2	TRBD1	CASSLALWDRGSGELFF	TGTGCCAGCAGCTTGGCCCTCTGGGACAGGGGAAGTGGTGAGCTGTTTTTT
NA	TRBV27	TRBJ2-1	NA	CASSFASGSPGEFF	NA
NA	TRBV13	TRBJ2-1	TRBD2	CASSFLAGYNEQFF	TGTGCCAGCAGCTTCCTAGCGGGCTACAATGAGCAGTTCTTC
once	TRBV4-1	TRBJ2-7	NA	CASSLHSNYEQYF	TGCGCCAGCAGCCTCCATAGTAACTACGAGCAGTACTTC
NA	TRBV11-2	TRBJ1-1	NA	CASSLAGWTANTEAFF	TGTGCCAGCAGCTTAGCCGGGTGGACAGCGAACACTGAAGCTTTCTTT
NA	TRBV9	TRBJ2-7	TRBD2	CASSGRAGVIYEQYF	TGTGCCAGCAGCGGACGAGCGGGAGTGATCTACGAGCAGTACTTC
NA	TRBV30	TRBJ2-3	NA	CAWGRPGTDTQYF	TGTGCCTGGGGGAGGCCCGGGACAGATACGCAGTATTTT
NA	TRBV18	TRBJ1-4	NA	CASSPSAGTNEKLFF	TGTGCCAGCTCACCTAGTGCGGGAACTAATGAAAAACTGTTTTTT
NA	TRBV27	TRBJ2-5	NA	CASSWGGQNQETQYF	TGTGCCAGCTCGTGGGGGGGGCAAAATCAAGAGACCCAGTACTTC
NA	TRBV4-1	TRBJ2-2	NA	CASSQGLAGELFF	TGCGCCAGCAGCCAAGGACTCGCCGGGGAGCTGTTTTTT
NA	TRBV5-3	TRBJ2-7	TRBD1	CARSGGQGHEQYF	TGTGCCAGAAGCGGGGGACAGGGGCACGAGCAGTACTTC
once	TRBV6-1	TRBJ1-1	TRBD1	CASRRQGIVEAFF	TGTGCCAGCAGAAGACAGGGTATAGTAGAAGCTTTCTTT
once	TRBV7-9	TRBJ2-7	TRBD1	CASSFLTGGYEQYF	TGTGCCAGCAGCTTTCTAACAGGGGGCTACGAGCAGTACTTC
few	TRBV27	TRBJ2-1	NA	CASSLSWGLRPIGDEQFF	TGTGCCAGCAGTTTATCATGGGGACTCCGGCCCATTGGGGATGAGCAGTTCTTC
NA	TRBV4-1	TRBJ1-5	NA	CASSQGQGAGPQHF	TGCGCCAGCAGCCAAGGTCAGGGCGCCGGACCCCAGCATTTT
once	TRBV19	TRBJ2-5	TRBD2	CASSIPGLTETQYF	TGTGCCAGTAGTATTCCGGGACTAACAGAGACCCAGTACTTC
NA	TRBV19	TRBJ1-2	NA	CASSRWGGAYGYTF	TGTGCCAGTAGTCGATGGGGGGGCGCCTATGGCTACACCTTC
NA	TRBV2	TRBJ1-4	TRBD1	CASRRTGGLINEKLFF	TGTGCCAGCAGGCGGACAGGGGGTCTTATTAATGAAAAACTGTTTTTT
once	TRBV7-3	TRBJ2-5	NA	CASSSGLGSRETQYF	TGTGCCAGCAGCTCCGGACTGGGATCGCGCGAGACCCAGTACTTC
NA	TRBV28	TRBJ2-5	TRBD2	CASSSSVSGSETQYF	TGTGCCAGCAGTTCCTCGGTCAGCGGGAGCGAGACCCAGTACTTC
NA	TRBV27	TRBJ2-4	TRBD2	CASSLESSGRDYHIQYF	TGTGCCAGCAGTTTAGAGTCTAGCGGGAGGGATTACCACATTCAGTACTTC
NA	TRBV6-5	TRBJ2-5	TRBD2	CASSSSAGVISETQYF	TGTGCCAGCAGTTCTTCCGCGGGGGTTATTTCAGAGACCCAGTACTTC
NA	TRBV2	TRBJ1-5	NA	CASVGSSGQPQHF	TGTGCCAGCGTTGGGTCCTCAGGGCAGCCCCAGCATTTT
NA	TRBV7-8	TRBJ1-5	NA	CASSLNYEAQPQHF	TGTGCCAGCAGCTTAAATTATGAAGCTCAGCCCCAGCATTTT
NA	TRBV29-1	TRBJ2-7	TRBD1	CSARGQGASNEQYF	TGCAGCGCCCGGGGACAGGGAGCTTCTAACGAGCAGTACTTC
NA	TRBV18	TRBJ1-6	NA	CASSPPSAASPLHF	TGTGCCAGCTCACCACCATCTGCGGCTTCACCCCTCCACTTT
NA	TRBV5-6	TRBJ1-2	TRBD1	CASSLGTGSYGYTF	TGTGCCAGCAGCTTGGGGACAGGAAGCTATGGCTACACCTTC
NA	TRBV2	TRBJ1-2	NA	CASSESSPGGYTF	TGTGCCAGCAGTGAAAGTTCGCCGGGGGGCTACACCTTC
NA	TRBV7-3	TRBJ2-5	TRBD2	CASSLTGSGGGETQYF	TGTGCCAGCAGCTTAACGGGGAGCGGGGGAGGAGAGACCCAGTACTTC
NA	TRBV2	TRBJ2-3	TRBD2	CASSEPRDSGGTDTQYF	TGTGCCAGCAGTGAACCTCGGGATAGCGGGGGAACAGATACGCAGTATTTT
NA	TRBV27	TRBJ2-7	TRBD1	CASSSRRDRVIHEQYF	TGTGCCAGCAGTTCTCGCCGGGACAGGGTGATCCACGAGCAGTACTTC
NA	TRBV6-1	TRBJ2-3	NA	CASSEAIVRAVRTDTQYF	TGTGCCAGCAGTGAAGCGATCGTCAGGGCAGTTCGCACAGATACGCAGTATTTT
NA	TRBV28	TRBJ2-7	TRBD2	CASSSGGILFVQYF	TGTGCCAGCAGCTCGGGGGGTATTTTGTTCGTGCAGTACTTC
NA	TRBV2	TRBJ2-5	TRBD2	CASGGGRAGPETQYF	TGTGCCAGCGGGGGCGGGAGGGCCGGCCCAGAGACCCAGTACTTC
NA	TRBV11-2	TRBJ2-7	TRBD1	CASTKPGQEIYEQYF	TGTGCCAGCACTAAACCGGGACAGGAAATCTACGAGCAGTACTTC
NA	TRBV11-3	TRBJ2-5	NA	CASSLGGPGSGQETQYF	TGTGCCAGCAGCTTAGGGGGGCCAGGGTCGGGCCAAGAGACCCAGTACTTC
NA	TRBV19	TRBJ2-7	TRBD1	CASSNRGHEQYF	TGTGCCAGTAGTAACAGGGGCCACGAGCAGTACTTC
once	TRBV5-1	TRBJ2-2	NA	CASSFTGSTGELFF	TGCGCCAGCAGCTTCACAGGGTCGACCGGGGAGCTGTTTTTT
NA	TRBV10-1	TRBJ1-3	NA	CASSESESGNTIYF	TGCGCCAGCAGTGAGTCGGAGTCTGGAAACACCATATATTTT
NA	TRBV6-5	TRBJ1-1	TRBD1	CASSTETGGVEAFF	TGTGCCAGCAGCACGGAAACAGGGGGCGTTGAAGCTTTCTTT
NA	TRBV7-9	TRBJ2-1	NA	CASSLGGSYNEQFF	TGTGCCAGCAGCCTGGGGGGCTCCTACAATGAGCAGTTCTTC
NA	TRBV10-3	TRBJ1-1	TRBD1	CAITGAGGTEAFF	TGTGCCATCACCGGGGCAGGGGGCACTGAAGCTTTCTTT
NA	TRBV4-2	TRBJ1-3	NA	CASSQGEAGDFTIYF	TGTGCCAGCAGCCAAGGAGAGGCAGGGGATTTCACCATATATTTT
NA	TRBV9	TRBJ2-2	TRBD2	CASSVGLAGGYNTGELFF	TGTGCCAGCAGCGTAGGGCTAGCGGGGGGTTACAACACCGGGGAGCTGTTTTTT
NA	TRBV5-1	TRBJ2-1	NA	CASSFGQAGEGNEQFF	TGCGCCAGCAGCTTCGGGCAAGCGGGTGAGGGAAATGAGCAGTTCTTC
NA	TRBV5-4	TRBJ2-5	NA	CASSRVLSGETQYF	TGTGCCAGCAGCCGAGTGTTGTCCGGGGAGACCCAGTACTTC